The present entry profiles one T cell receptor beta chain with its context. What it recognizes is unknown. This CDR3 is 15 amino acids long. Germline V gives CDR1 MNHEY, CDR2 SVGAGI. V lost 6 bases, J lost 6 bases, and 19 bases lay in between. These data are taken from a study of STAT5B mutations in CD4+ large granular lymphocyte leukemia. Findings and limits, study-wide: CD4-sorted patient repertoires seemed more clonal than healthy CD4+ repertoires.

In the original analysis: A productive frequency of 2.59 x 10-5 was the lowest detectable. The table came from immunoSEQ multiplex PCR; TCRdb's copy has only in-frame clones and leaves some out. V and J calls and clone size are as listed in that table; D and trimming were resolved from the DNA. Among around 30,000 clones, around three quarters were seen once, and the ten largest hold about 2.1%. This sequence originates from a human donor in good health. The gene calls are TRBV6-5 and TRBJ2-3; no definite D call. Source material: CD4+ T cells from blood buffy coats. Here the CDR3 DNA reads TGTGCCAGCAGGAAAGACGGATCGTTTGGGGATACGCAGTATTTT. The encoded protein is CASRKDGSFGDTQYF.